Reported below is one T cell receptor (beta chain). The repertoire was sequenced with immunoSEQ multiplex PCR; TCRdb's copy has only in-frame clones and lacks some. The sample lists over 60,000 clones; roughly 87% were seen once. This record comes from a study of T cell changes during pregnancy in multiple sclerosis. Per germline, CDR1 SGDLS and CDR2 YYNGEE. The CDR3 has 16 residues. Germline trimming cut 2 bases from V and 0 bases from J; bases unmatched to any gene: 3. The clonotype was recovered from a female donor with multiple sclerosis, enrolled in a pregnancy study. The starting material was peripheral blood, obtained in the first trimester of pregnancy. This chain links TRBV9 with TRBJ2-3; 10 nucleotides line up with TRBD2. The CDR3 region is CASSVELAGSTDTQYF. As DNA, the CDR3 is TGTGCCAGCAGCGTCGAACTAGCGGGAAGCACAGATACGCAGTATTTT.